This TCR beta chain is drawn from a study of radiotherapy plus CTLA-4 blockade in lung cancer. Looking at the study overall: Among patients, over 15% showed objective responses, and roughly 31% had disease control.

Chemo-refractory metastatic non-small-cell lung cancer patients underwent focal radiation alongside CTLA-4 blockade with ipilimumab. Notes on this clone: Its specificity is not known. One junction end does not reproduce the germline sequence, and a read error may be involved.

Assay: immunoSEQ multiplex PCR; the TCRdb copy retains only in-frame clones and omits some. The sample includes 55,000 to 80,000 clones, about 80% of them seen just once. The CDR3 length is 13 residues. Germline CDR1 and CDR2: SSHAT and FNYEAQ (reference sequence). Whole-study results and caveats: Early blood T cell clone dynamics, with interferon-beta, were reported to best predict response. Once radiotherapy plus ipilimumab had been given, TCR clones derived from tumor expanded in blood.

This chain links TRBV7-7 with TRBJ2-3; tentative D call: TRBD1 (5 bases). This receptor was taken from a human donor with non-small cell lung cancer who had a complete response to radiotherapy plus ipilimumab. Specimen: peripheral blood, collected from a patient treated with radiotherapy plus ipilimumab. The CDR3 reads CASSFYRTDTQYF. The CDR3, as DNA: TGTGCTAGCAGCTTTTACAGGACAGATACGCAGTATTTT.